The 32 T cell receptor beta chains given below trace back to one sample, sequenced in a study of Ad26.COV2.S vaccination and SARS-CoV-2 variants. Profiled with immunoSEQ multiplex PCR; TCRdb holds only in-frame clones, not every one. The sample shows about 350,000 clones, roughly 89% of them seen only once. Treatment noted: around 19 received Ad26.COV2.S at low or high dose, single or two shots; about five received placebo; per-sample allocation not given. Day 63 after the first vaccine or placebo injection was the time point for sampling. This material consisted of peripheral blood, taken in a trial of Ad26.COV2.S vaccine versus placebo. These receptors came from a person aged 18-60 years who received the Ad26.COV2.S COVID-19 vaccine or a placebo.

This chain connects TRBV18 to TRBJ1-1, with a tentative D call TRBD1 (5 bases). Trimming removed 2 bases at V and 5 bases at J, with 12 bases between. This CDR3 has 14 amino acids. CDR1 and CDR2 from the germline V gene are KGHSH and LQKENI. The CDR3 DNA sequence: TGTGCCAGCTCACCAACGGCAGGGAGGACTGAAGCTTTCTTT. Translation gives CASSPTAGRTEAFF.

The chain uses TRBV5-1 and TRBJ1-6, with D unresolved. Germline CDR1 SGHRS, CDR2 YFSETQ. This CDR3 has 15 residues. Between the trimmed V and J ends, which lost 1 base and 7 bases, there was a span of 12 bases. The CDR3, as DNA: TGCGCCAGCAGCTTGTTCCTGGGCCCGAATTCACCCCTCCACTTT. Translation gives CASSLFLGPNSPLHF. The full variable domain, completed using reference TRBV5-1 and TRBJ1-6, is KAGVTQTPRYLIKTRGQQVTLSCSPISGHRSVSWYQQTPGQGLQFLFEYFSETQRNKGNFPGRFSGRQFSNSRSEMNVSTLELGDSALYLCASSLFLGPNSPLHFGNGTRLTVT.

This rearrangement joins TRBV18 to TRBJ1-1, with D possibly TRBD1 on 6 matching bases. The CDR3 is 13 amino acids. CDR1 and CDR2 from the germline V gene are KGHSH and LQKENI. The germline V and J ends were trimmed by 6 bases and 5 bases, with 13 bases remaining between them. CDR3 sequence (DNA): TGTGCCAGCTCGGAAGGGGGGGGGACTGAAGCTTTCTTT. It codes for CASSEGGGTEAFF.

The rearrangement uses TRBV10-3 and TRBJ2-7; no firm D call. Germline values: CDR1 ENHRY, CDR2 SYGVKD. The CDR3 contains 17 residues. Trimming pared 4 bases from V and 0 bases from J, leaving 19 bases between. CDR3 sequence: CAISGVLSNSTSYEQYF. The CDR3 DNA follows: TGTGCCATCAGTGGGGTACTGTCTAATTCCACCTCCTACGAGCAGTACTTC.

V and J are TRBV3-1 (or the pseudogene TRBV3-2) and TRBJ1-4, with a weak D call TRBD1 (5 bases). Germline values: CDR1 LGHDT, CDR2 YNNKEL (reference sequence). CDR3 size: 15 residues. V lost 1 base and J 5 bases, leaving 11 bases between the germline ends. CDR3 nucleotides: TGTGCCAGCAGCCAAGTAATCGGGGGGAATGAAAAACTGTTTTTT. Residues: CASSQVIGGNEKLFF.

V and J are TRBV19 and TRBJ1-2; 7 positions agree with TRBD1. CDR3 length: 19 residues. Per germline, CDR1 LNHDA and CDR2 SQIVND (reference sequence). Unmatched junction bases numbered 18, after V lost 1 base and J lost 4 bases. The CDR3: CASSIAPSGPQGFRYGYTF. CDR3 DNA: TGTGCCAGTAGTATAGCCCCGTCGGGACCACAGGGGTTTCGCTATGGCTACACCTTC.

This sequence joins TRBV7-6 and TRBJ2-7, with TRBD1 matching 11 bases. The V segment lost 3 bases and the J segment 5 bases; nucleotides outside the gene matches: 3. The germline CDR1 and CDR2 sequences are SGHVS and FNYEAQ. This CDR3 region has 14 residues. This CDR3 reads CASSLGDRGNEQYF. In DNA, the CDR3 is TGTGCCAGCAGCTTGGGGGACAGGGGGAACGAGCAGTACTTC. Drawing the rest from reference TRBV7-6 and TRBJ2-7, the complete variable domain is GAGVSQSPRYKVTKRGQDVALRCDPISGHVSLYWYRQALGQGPEFLTYFNYEAQQDKSGLPNDRFSAERPEGSISTLTIQRTEQRDSAMYRCASSLGDRGNEQYFGPGTRLTVT.

CDR3 DNA sequence: TGCGCCAGCAGCAAGTTAACCGGGACTAGCGGGGGGGCGGCTGATGAGCAGTTCTTC. Residues: CASSKLTGTSGGAADEQFF. The rearrangement uses TRBV5-1 and TRBJ2-1, with 16 positions matching TRBD2. The germline CDR1 and CDR2 sequences are SGHRS and YFSETQ. Trimming took 4 bases from V and 8 from J; bases not matched to a gene: 15. This CDR3 contains 19 residues.

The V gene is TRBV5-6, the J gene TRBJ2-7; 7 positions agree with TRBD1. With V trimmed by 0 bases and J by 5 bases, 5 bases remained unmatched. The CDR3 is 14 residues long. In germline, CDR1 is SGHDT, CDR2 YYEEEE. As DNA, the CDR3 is TGTGCCAGCAGCTTGGCTGTGACAGGGAACGAGCAGTACTTC. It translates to CASSLAVTGNEQYF.

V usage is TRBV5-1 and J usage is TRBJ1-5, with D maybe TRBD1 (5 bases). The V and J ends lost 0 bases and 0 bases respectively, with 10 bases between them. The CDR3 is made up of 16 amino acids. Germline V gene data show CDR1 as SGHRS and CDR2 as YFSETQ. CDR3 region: CASSLGGPFSNQPQHF. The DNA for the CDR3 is TGCGCCAGCAGCTTGGGGGGACCATTTAGCAATCAGCCCCAGCATTTT.

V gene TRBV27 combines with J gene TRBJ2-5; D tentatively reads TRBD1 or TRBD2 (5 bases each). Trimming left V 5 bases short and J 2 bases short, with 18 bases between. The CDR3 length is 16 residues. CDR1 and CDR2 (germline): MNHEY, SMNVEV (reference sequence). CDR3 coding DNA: TGTGCCAGCAGTATCAGGTACGAGGGACGGCAAGAGACCCAGTACTTC. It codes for CASSIRYEGRQETQYF.

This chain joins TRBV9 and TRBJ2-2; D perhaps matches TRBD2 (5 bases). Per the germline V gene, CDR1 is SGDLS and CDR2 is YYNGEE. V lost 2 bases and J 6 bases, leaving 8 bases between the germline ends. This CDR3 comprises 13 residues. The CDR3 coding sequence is TGTGCCAGCAGCGTTACTAGTCCCGGGGAGCTGTTTTTT. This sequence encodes CASSVTSPGELFF.

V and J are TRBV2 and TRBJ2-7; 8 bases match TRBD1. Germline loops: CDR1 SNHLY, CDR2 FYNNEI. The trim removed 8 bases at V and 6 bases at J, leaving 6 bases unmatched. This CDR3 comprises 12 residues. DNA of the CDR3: TGTGCCAGCCAGCGGACAGGGTTCGAGCAGTACTTC. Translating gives CASQRTGFEQYF.

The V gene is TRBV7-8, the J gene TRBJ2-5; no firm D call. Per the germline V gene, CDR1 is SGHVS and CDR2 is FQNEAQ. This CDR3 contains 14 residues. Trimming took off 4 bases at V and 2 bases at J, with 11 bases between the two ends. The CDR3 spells CASSWQKFQETQYF. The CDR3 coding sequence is TGTGCCAGCAGCTGGCAGAAGTTTCAAGAGACCCAGTACTTC. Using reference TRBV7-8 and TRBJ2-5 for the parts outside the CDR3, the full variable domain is GAGVSQSPRYKVAKRGQDVALRCDPISGHVSLFWYQQALGQGPEFLTYFQNEAQLDKSGLPSDRFFAERPEGSVSTLKIQRTQQEDSAVYLCASSWQKFQETQYFGPGTRLLVL.

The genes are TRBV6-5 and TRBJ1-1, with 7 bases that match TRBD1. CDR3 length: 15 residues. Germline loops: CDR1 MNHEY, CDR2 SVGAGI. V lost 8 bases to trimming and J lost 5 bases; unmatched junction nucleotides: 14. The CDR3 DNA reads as TGTGCCAGCCGAGATCCTACGACAGGGAGGACTGAAGCTTTCTTT. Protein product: CASRDPTTGRTEAFF.

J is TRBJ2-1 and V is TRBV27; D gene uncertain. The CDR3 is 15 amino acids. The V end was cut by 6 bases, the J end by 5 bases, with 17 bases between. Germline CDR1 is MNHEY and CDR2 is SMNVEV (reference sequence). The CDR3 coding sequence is TGTGCCAGCAGCCCATTATCTGGTGTCCACAATGAGCAGTTCTTC. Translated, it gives CASSPLSGVHNEQFF.

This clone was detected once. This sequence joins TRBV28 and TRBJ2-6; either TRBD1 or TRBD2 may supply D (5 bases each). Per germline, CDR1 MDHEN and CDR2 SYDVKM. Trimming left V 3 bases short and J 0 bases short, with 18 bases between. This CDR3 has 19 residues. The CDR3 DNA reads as TGTGCCAGCAGTTTGAGCCCGGGACGGAAGAGCTCTGGGGCCAACGTCCTGACTTTC. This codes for CASSLSPGRKSSGANVLTF.

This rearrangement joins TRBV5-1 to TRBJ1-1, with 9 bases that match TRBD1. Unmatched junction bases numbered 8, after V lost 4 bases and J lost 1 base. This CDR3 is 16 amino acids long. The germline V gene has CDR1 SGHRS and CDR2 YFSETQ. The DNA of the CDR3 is TGCGCCAGCAGCGGGAGGGGGACAGGGTCGAACACTGAAGCTTTCTTT. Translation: CASSGRGTGSNTEAFF.

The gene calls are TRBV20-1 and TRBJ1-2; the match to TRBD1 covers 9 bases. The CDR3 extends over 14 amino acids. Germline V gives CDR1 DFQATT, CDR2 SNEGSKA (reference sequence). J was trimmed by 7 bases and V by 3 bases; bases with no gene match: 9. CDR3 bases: TGCAGTGCTAGTTCGGGACAGGGACTGGGTGGCTACACCTTC. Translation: CSASSGQGLGGYTF.

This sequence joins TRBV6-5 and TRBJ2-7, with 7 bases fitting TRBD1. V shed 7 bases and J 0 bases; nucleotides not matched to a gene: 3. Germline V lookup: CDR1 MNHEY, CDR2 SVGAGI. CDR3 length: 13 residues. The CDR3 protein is CASKDRASYEQYF. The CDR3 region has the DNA TGTGCCAGCAAAGACAGGGCCTCCTACGAGCAGTACTTC.

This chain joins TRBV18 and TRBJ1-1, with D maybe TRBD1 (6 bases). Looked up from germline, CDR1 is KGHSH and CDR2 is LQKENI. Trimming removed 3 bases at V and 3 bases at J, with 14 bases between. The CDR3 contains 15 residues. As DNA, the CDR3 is TGTGCCAGCTCACCCATCCGGGGGCCCGACACTGAAGCTTTCTTT. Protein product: CASSPIRGPDTEAFF.

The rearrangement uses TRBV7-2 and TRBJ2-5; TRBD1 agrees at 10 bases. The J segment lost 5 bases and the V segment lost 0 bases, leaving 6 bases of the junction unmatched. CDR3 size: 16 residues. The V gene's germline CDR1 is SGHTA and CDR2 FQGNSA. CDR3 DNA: TGTGCCAGCAGCTTAGCCCCGGGACAGGGGTGGGAGACCCAGTACTTC. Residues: CASSLAPGQGWETQYF.

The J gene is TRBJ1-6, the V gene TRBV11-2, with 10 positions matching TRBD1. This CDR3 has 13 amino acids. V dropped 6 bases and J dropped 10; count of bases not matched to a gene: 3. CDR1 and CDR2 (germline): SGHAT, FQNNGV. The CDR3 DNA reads TGTGCCAGCAGGGGACAGGGGAACTCACCCCTCCACTTT. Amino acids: CASRGQGNSPLHF. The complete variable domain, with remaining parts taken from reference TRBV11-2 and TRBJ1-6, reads EAGVAQSPRYKIIEKRQSVAFWCNPISGHATLYWYQQILGQGPKLLIQFQNNGVVDDSQLPKDRFSAERLKGVDSTLKIQPAKLEDSAVYLCASRGQGNSPLHFGNGTRLTVT.

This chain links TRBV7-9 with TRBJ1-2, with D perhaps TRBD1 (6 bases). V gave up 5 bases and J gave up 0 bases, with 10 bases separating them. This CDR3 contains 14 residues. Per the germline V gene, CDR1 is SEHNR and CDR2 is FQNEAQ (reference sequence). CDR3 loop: CASSPQGSNYGYTF. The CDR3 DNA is TGTGCCAGCAGCCCACAGGGTTCTAACTATGGCTACACCTTC.

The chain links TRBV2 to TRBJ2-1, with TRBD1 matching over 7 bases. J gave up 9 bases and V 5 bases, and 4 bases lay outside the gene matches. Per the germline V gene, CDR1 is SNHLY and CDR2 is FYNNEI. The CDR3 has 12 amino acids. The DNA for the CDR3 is TGTGCCAGCAGTCTAGGGGGCACTGAGCAGTTCTTC. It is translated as CASSLGGTEQFF.

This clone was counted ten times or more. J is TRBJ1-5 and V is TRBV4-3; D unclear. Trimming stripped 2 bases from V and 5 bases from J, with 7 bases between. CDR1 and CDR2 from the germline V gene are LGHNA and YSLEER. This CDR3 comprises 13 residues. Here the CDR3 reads CASSQIGDQPQHF. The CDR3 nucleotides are TGCGCCAGCAGCCAAATAGGAGATCAGCCCCAGCATTTT.

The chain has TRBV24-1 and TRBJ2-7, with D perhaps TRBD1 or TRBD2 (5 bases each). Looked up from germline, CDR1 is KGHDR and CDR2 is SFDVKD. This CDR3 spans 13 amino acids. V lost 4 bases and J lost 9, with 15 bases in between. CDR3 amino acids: CATSERGPAAQYF. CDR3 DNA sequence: TGTGCCACCAGTGAACGGGGACCAGCGGCGCAGTACTTC.

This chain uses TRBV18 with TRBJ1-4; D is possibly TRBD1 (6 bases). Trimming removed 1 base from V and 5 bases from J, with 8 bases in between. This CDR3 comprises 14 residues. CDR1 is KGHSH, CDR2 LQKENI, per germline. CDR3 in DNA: TGTGCCAGCTCACCACAAACAGGGAATGAAAAACTGTTTTTT. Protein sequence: CASSPQTGNEKLFF.

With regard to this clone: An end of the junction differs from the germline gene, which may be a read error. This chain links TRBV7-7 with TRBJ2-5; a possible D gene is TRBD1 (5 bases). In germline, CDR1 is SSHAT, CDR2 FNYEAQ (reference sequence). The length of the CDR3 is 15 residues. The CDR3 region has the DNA TGTGCTAGCAGCTTCTCGACAGTGCGACAAGAGACCCAGTACTTC. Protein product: CASSFSTVRQETQYF.

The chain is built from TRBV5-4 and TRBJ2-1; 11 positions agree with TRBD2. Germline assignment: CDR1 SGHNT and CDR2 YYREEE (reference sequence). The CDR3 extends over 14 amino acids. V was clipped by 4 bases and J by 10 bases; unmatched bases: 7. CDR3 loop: CASSQGLAAKEQFF. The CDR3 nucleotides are TGTGCCAGCAGCCAGGGACTAGCGGCTAAGGAGCAGTTCTTC.

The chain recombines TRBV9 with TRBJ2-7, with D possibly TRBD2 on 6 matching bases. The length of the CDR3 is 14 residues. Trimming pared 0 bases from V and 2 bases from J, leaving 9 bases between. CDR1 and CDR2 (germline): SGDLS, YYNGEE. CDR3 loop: CASSVGPGAYEQYF. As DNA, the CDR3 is TGTGCCAGCAGCGTAGGCCCGGGGGCCTACGAGCAGTACTTC.

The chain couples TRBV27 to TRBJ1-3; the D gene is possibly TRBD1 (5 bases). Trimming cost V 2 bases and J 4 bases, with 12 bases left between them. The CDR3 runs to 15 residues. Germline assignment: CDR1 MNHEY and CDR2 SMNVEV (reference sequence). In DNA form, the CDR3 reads TGTGCCAGCAGTTTAAAATGGGGGACCGGAAACACCATATATTTT. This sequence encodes CASSLKWGTGNTIYF.